Following are 29 T cell receptor beta chains from one sample sequenced in a study of OX40 agonist ivuxolimab in advanced cancers. The protocol was immunoSEQ multiplex PCR, while the TCRdb copy is restricted to in-frame clones and leaves out a portion. The sample consists of several thousand clones, approximately 80% of them appearing once. This material consisted of CD4+ or CD8+ T cells sorted from blood, taken in a trial of the OX40 agonist ivuxolimab. The source of these receptors is an adult with an advanced solid tumor such as melanoma, head and neck, liver or kidney cancer.

The rearrangement uses TRBV19 and TRBJ2-1, with 10 nucleotides matching TRBD2. This CDR3 region has 15 residues. V dropped 6 bases and J dropped 2; count of bases not matched to a gene: 4. CDR1 and CDR2 from the germline V gene are LNHDA and SQIVND (reference sequence). CDR3 nucleotides: TGTGCCAGTAGCAGTCTAGCGGGAGCCTACAATGAGCAGTTCTTC. Residues: CASSSLAGAYNEQFF. The full variable domain, in which reference TRBV19 and TRBJ2-1 provide the parts outside the CDR3, is DGGITQSPKYLFRKEGQNVTLSCEQNLNHDAMYWYRQDPGQGLRLIYYSQIVNDFQKGDIAEGYSVSREKKESFPLTVTSAQKNPTAFYLCASSSLAGAYNEQFFGPGTRLTVL.

The J gene is TRBJ2-7, the V gene TRBV5-6; 13 bases are a match to TRBD2. The junction had 7 bases not matched to a gene; V was cut back by 4 bases and J by 0 bases. The CDR3 has 17 amino acids. Germline V CDR1 and CDR2: SGHDT, YYEEEE. CDR3 nucleotide sequence: TGTGCCAGCAGCGACAGAGGACTAGCGGGGGACTCCTACGAGCAGTACTTC. Protein product: CASSDRGLAGDSYEQYF.

This chain joins TRBV5-6 and TRBJ2-5; no firm D call. V was shortened by 5 bases and J by 3 bases, with 5 bases between the two germline ends. Germline CDR1 reads SGHDT; CDR2 reads YYEEEE. This CDR3 is built from 11 residues. CDR3 in amino acids: CASSWEETQYF. In DNA, the CDR3 is TGTGCCAGCAGTTGGGAAGAGACCCAGTACTTC.

This sequence joins TRBV6-1 and TRBJ1-6; TRBD1 matches 8 bases. The length of the CDR3 is 13 residues. Germline V gene data show CDR1 as MNHNS and CDR2 as SASEGT. V dropped 3 bases and J dropped 10; count of bases not matched to a gene: 2. The CDR3 DNA is TGTGCCAGCAGTGACAGGGGGCTCTCACCCCTCCACTTT. Translating it yields CASSDRGLSPLHF.

The chain employs TRBV28 and TRBJ2-7; D may be TRBD2 (5 bases). The length of the CDR3 is 15 residues. Trimming left V 0 bases short and J 2 bases short, with 11 bases between. CDR1 is MDHEN and CDR2 is SYDVKM in the germline V gene. Here the CDR3 DNA reads TGTGCCAGCAGTTTATGGCGCCGGACTCCCTACGAGCAGTACTTC. It specifies CASSLWRRTPYEQYF. The full variable domain, completed using reference TRBV28 and TRBJ2-7, is DVKVTQSSRYLVKRTGEKVFLECVQDMDHENMFWYRQDPGLGLRLIYFSYDVKMKEKGDIPEGYSVSREKKERFSLILESASTNQTSMYLCASSLWRRTPYEQYFGPGTRLTVT.

The chain carries TRBV7-6 and TRBJ2-7; 7 bases map to TRBD2. The CDR3 runs 15 residues. Per the germline V gene, CDR1 is SGHVS and CDR2 is FNYEAQ. With 1 base clipped from V and 0 bases from J, the junction kept 3 bases outside the gene matches. The DNA of the CDR3 is TGTGCCAGCAGCTTAGGTACGGGGGGCTCCTACGAGCAGTACTTC. Its protein product is CASSLGTGGSYEQYF.

Only a few counts were recorded for this clone. The rearrangement links TRBV29-1 to TRBJ2-1; 8 positions match TRBD2. V gave up 0 bases and J gave up 14 bases; unmatched junction bases: 3. Germline V gene sequence: CDR1 SQVTM, CDR2 ANQGSEA. The CDR3 extends over 11 amino acids. The CDR3 spells CSVEDNGGEFF. The DNA of the CDR3 is TGCAGCGTTGAAGATAACGGGGGGGAGTTCTTC.

This chain joins TRBV4-1 and TRBJ2-5, with 10 positions matching TRBD2. The J call may not be correct, given that the DNA end is closer to TRBJ2-7. Per germline, CDR1 MGHRA and CDR2 YSYEKL. This CDR3 has 16 amino acids. Here the CDR3 DNA reads TGCGCCAGCAGCCAAATACAACTAGCGGGAACCTACGAGCAGTACTTC. The encoded protein is CASSQIQLAGTYEQYF.

The V and J genes are TRBV28 and TRBJ2-2; D uncertain. The germline gives CDR1 MDHEN, CDR2 SYDVKM. V shed 3 bases and J shed 5 bases, with 7 bases lying between them. The CDR3 is 13 amino acids. The CDR3 DNA is TGTGCCAGCAGTTTTCGTTCAACCGGGGAGCTGTTTTTT. Its protein is CASSFRSTGELFF. Using reference TRBV28 and TRBJ2-2 for the parts outside the CDR3, the full variable domain is DVKVTQSSRYLVKRTGEKVFLECVQDMDHENMFWYRQDPGLGLRLIYFSYDVKMKEKGDIPEGYSVSREKKERFSLILESASTNQTSMYLCASSFRSTGELFFGEGSRLTVL.

CDR3 in DNA: TGTGCCAGCAGCTCGGGGACTAGCGGGTTAGAGACCCAGTACTTC. Translating it yields CASSSGTSGLETQYF. This chain joins TRBV5-8 and TRBJ2-5, with TRBD2 matching over 12 bases. Germline values: CDR1 SGHTS, CDR2 YDEGEE. With 3 bases clipped from V and 4 bases from J, the junction kept 4 bases outside the gene matches. There are 15 residues in the CDR3.

The gene calls are TRBV27 and TRBJ2-3, with TRBD2 matching over 7 bases. Germline CDR1 and CDR2: MNHEY and SMNVEV (reference sequence). The CDR3 covers 16 residues. The V gene end was trimmed by 6 bases and the J gene end by 0 bases; junction bases not matched to a gene: 9. In nucleotides, the CDR3 is TGTGCCAGCAGGGATACTAGCGATAGTAGCACAGATACGCAGTATTTT. Amino acids: CASRDTSDSSTDTQYF.

This sequence joins TRBV7-2 and TRBJ1-1, with unresolved D. The germline gives CDR1 SGHTA, CDR2 FQGNSA. Trimming left V 4 bases short and J 1 base short, with 7 bases between. The CDR3 is made up of 13 amino acids. As DNA, the CDR3 is TGTGCCAGCAGCTGGAGCGGGAACACTGAAGCTTTCTTT. The encoded protein is CASSWSGNTEAFF.

The chain couples TRBV4-2 to TRBJ2-3; TRBD2 aligns across 13 bases. V lost 0 bases and J lost 4; bases outside the gene matches: 7. The germline gives CDR1 LGHNA, CDR2 YNFKEQ. This CDR3 is built from 18 residues. CDR3 coding DNA: TGTGCCAGCAGCCAAGAGGAAACTAGCGGGAGGGCGCCAGATACGCAGTATTTT. Protein product: CASSQEETSGRAPDTQYF.

The chain links TRBV11-2 to TRBJ2-7, with D unresolved. Germline V gives CDR1 SGHAT, CDR2 FQNNGV. Trimming removed 0 bases from V and 2 bases from J, with 14 bases in between. The CDR3 is made up of 16 amino acids. The CDR3 DNA is TGTGCCAGCAGCTTAGATCAGGCCTTTGTCACCTACGAGCAGTACTTC. Encoded protein: CASSLDQAFVTYEQYF.

The J gene is TRBJ2-1, the V gene TRBV10-3; the match to TRBD1 covers 8 bases. The length of the CDR3 is 15 residues. CDR1 is ENHRY, CDR2 SYGVKD, per germline. V trimming: 3 bases; J trimming: 5 bases; junction bases outside the gene matches: 6. CDR3 sequence: CAISDWTGKDNEQFF. CDR3 bases: TGTGCCATCAGTGACTGGACAGGGAAGGACAATGAGCAGTTCTTC.

The chain employs TRBV30 and TRBJ1-1; 10 bases map to TRBD1. Trimming removed 3 bases from V and 5 bases from J; junction bases left unmatched: 3. The CDR3 loop spans 13 amino acids. Germline V CDR1 and CDR2: GTSNPN, SVGIG (reference sequence). The CDR3 nucleotides read TGTGCCTGGAGGGGGACAGGGGAGACTGAAGCTTTCTTT. Residues: CAWRGTGETEAFF.

This clone was observed a few times. The chain has TRBV2 and TRBJ2-1; TRBD2 matches 8 bases. The CDR3 runs to 16 residues. Germline-derived CDR1 and CDR2 are SNHLY and FYNNEI. The ends lost 6 bases at V and 0 bases at J; junction bases unmatched: 7. The DNA for the CDR3 is TGTGCCAGCAGCCCAAAGCGGGAGAGCTCCTACAATGAGCAGTTCTTC. As protein: CASSPKRESSYNEQFF.

The chain joins TRBV27 to TRBJ1-5; TRBD1 is a possible D gene (5 bases). V lost 5 bases to trimming and J lost 4 bases, with 9 bases between them. The CDR3 is made up of 13 amino acids. Germline V gene lookup returns CDR1 MNHEY and CDR2 SMNVEV (reference sequence). DNA for the CDR3: TGTGCCAGCAGTGCGACAGTTAATCAGCCCCAGCATTTT. Protein: CASSATVNQPQHF.

The chain recombines TRBV9 with TRBJ2-6; D perhaps matches TRBD2 (6 bases). The V gene's germline CDR1 is SGDLS and CDR2 YYNGEE. The CDR3 is 15 residues long. Trimming removed 2 bases at V and 2 bases at J, with 8 bases between. DNA for the CDR3: TGTGCCAGCAGCGTTGGGGGGACTGGGGCCAACGTCCTGACTTTC. Translating it yields CASSVGGTGANVLTF.

This clone ranks as medium-sized. CDR3 DNA sequence: TGTGCCATCAGTGAGTTCACTGCGGGGGGCACCGGGGAGCTGTTTTTT. It is translated as CAISEFTAGGTGELFF. This sequence joins TRBV10-3 and TRBJ2-2, with 8 bases fitting TRBD2. V gave up 1 base and J gave up 4 bases; unmatched junction bases: 5. CDR3 size: 16 residues. Germline V gene lookup returns CDR1 ENHRY and CDR2 SYGVKD.

The genes are TRBV27 and TRBJ1-2, with 8 bases identical to TRBD1. The CDR3 is made up of 14 amino acids. From germline, CDR1 is MNHEY and CDR2 SMNVEV (reference sequence). V was pared by 5 bases and J by 6 bases, with 8 bases of the junction left unmatched. The CDR3 loop reads CASSITGQGDGYTF. The CDR3 bases are TGTGCCAGCAGTATTACCGGACAGGGAGATGGCTACACCTTC.

This rearrangement joins TRBV30 to TRBJ1-2; D gene ambiguous. CDR3 size: 18 residues. V dropped 4 bases and J dropped 2 bases, with 26 bases sitting between them. Germline V gives CDR1 GTSNPN, CDR2 SVGIG (reference sequence). The CDR3 sequence: CAWTPDWALASTNYGYTF. DNA for the CDR3: TGTGCCTGGACCCCGGACTGGGCACTCGCCAGTACCAACTATGGCTACACCTTC.

The CDR3 DNA sequence: TGTGCCAGCAGCTTGTCACTGAGCTACGAGCAGTACTTC. Protein sequence: CASSLSLSYEQYF. V and J are TRBV5-4 and TRBJ2-5; D ambiguous. The J call may be in error: the DNA end matches TRBJ2-7 better. Germline V lookup: CDR1 SGHNT, CDR2 YYREEE (reference sequence). CDR3 length equals 13 residues.

The chain combines TRBV2 with TRBJ1-1; D perhaps matches TRBD1 (6 bases). The germline CDR1 and CDR2 sequences are SNHLY and FYNNEI. The ends were cut back, 9 bases at V and 2 bases at J, with 7 bases in the middle. CDR3 length: 11 amino acids. Here the CDR3 reads CARDSNTEAFF. The CDR3 DNA reads TGTGCCAGGGACAGCAACACTGAAGCTTTCTTT. Drawing the rest from reference TRBV2 and TRBJ1-1, the complete variable domain is EPEVTQTPSHQVTQMGQEVILRCVPISNHLYFYWYRQILGQKVEFLVSFYNNEISEKSEIFDDQFSVERPDGSNFTLKIRSTKLEDSAMYFCARDSNTEAFFGQGTRLTVV.

This sequence joins TRBV28 and TRBJ2-5, with D perhaps given as TRBD1 or TRBD2 (5 bases each). V was clipped by 3 bases and J by 11 bases, with 25 bases between them. Germline CDR1 MDHEN, CDR2 SYDVKM. CDR3 length: 16 amino acids. The CDR3 sequence: CASSLYGRALLREQYF. DNA for the CDR3: TGTGCCAGCAGTTTGTATGGCAGGGCTCTTTTAAGGGAGCAGTACTTC.

The rearrangement links TRBV5-1 to TRBJ2-5; 9 nucleotides align to TRBD2. The CDR3 length is 15 residues. The V segment lost 1 base and the J segment 2 bases; nucleotides outside the gene matches: 3. Germline V gives CDR1 SGHRS, CDR2 YFSETQ. CDR3 in DNA: TGCGCCAGCAGCTTGAGCCTAGCGGGGCAAGAGACCCAGTACTTC. It is translated as CASSLSLAGQETQYF.

The chain is built from TRBV5-1 and TRBJ2-3; 7 bases line up with TRBD2. The CDR3 is made up of 17 amino acids. V was clipped by 4 bases and J by 0 bases; unmatched bases: 11. Germline CDR1 and CDR2: SGHRS and YFSETQ. The CDR3 here is CASSPTGGGSSTDTQYF. The CDR3 bases are TGCGCCAGCAGCCCCACCGGGGGAGGGTCGAGCACAGATACGCAGTATTTT.

The V call is TRBV29-1, the J call TRBJ1-1, with D perhaps TRBD1 (5 bases). The length of the CDR3 is 13 residues. Trimming removed 4 bases from V and 3 bases from J, with 12 bases in between. CDR1 and CDR2 from the germline V gene are SQVTM and ANQGSEA. In DNA form, the CDR3 reads TGCAGCGTTGTTAGGGGTAGCGACACTGAAGCTTTCTTT. Its translation: CSVVRGSDTEAFF.

The rearrangement links TRBV7-8 to TRBJ2-2; a possible D gene is TRBD2 (5 bases). Germline V gives CDR1 SGHVS, CDR2 FQNEAQ. The CDR3 has 13 amino acids. V lost 3 bases and J 5 bases, leaving 7 bases between the germline ends. The CDR3 region has the DNA TGTGCCAGCAGCTTCACGGGGACCGGGGAGCTGTTTTTT. It yields the protein CASSFTGTGELFF.